Listed below are T cell receptor beta chains from one sample, sequenced in a study of shared clonotypes between healthy human individuals. This table comes from immunoSEQ multiplex PCR, and its TCRdb copy is limited to in-frame clones, with some not included. The sample has 2 million to 2.5 million clones, just under 95% seen once; the top ten hold about 0.41%. The sequenced sample was naive CD4+ T cells from PBMCs. The receptor source for this set is a man aged 18 to 30 in good health. Some clones in this sample may be carry-over from other donors' samples. The CDR3 runs from the conserved cysteine through the conserved F or W. The D gene is left open where the match is weak. Clone size is stated in some rows and not others, as once, few, many or a class when expanded.

size | J | D | V | CDR3 | DNA
- | TRBJ2-5 | TRBD1 | TRBV9 | CASNRQGQGWETQYF | TGTGCCAGCAACCGACAGGGCCAGGGGTGGGAGACCCAGTACTTC
- | TRBJ2-7 | - | TRBV18 | CASSPRARVPYEQYF | TGTGCCAGCTCACCACGAGCCAGGGTGCCCTACGAGCAGTACTTC
- | TRBJ2-7 | - | TRBV5-1 | CASSPPSNEQYF | TGCGCCAGCAGCCCACCATCTAACGAGCAGTACTTC
- | TRBJ1-1 | - | TRBV27 | CASRLDRIGNTEAFF | TGTGCCAGCAGGCTAGACAGGATAGGGAACACTGAAGCTTTCTTT
- | TRBJ1-5 | - | TRBV19 | CASSISYQPQHF | TGTGCCAGTAGTATCTCGTATCAGCCCCAGCATTTT
- | TRBJ1-1 | TRBD1 | TRBV5-1 | CASSLDSGQGWAFF | TGCGCCAGCAGCTTGGATTCGGGACAGGGCTGGGCTTTCTTT
- | TRBJ1-1 | - | TRBV28 | CASSDPAGTTGVEAFF | TGTGCCAGCAGCGACCCCGCGGGGACCACTGGTGTTGAAGCTTTCTTT
- | TRBJ1-2 | - | TRBV6-1 | CASIDEDIHLQGYGYTF | TGTGCCAGCATTGATGAGGACATACATCTACAGGGCTATGGCTACACCTTC
- | TRBJ2-7 | TRBD1 | TRBV27 | CASSADRVSGQYF | TGTGCCAGCAGTGCGGACAGGGTCTCCGGGCAGTACTTC
- | TRBJ2-5 | TRBD1 | TRBV7-9 | CASSEGTGWETQYF | TGTGCCAGCAGCGAGGGGACAGGGTGGGAGACCCAGTACTTC
- | TRBJ2-5 | TRBD1 | TRBV28 | CASSLQGVQETQYF | TGTGCCAGCAGTTTACAGGGGGTTCAGGAGACCCAGTACTTC
once | TRBJ2-1 | - | TRBV15 | CATSRDMRGLNEQFF | TGTGCCACCAGCAGAGATATGCGGGGCCTCAATGAGCAGTTCTTC
- | TRBJ2-5 | - | TRBV10-3 | CAISEQETQYF | TGTGCCATCAGTGAGCAGGAGACCCAGTACTTC
- | TRBJ2-5 | TRBD1 | TRBV5-1 | CASSLGATGTAETQYF | TGCGCCAGCAGCTTGGGGGCGACAGGGACGGCGGAGACCCAGTACTTC
once | TRBJ2-2 | TRBD1 | TRBV5-1 | CASSNRDRGRSGELFF | TGCGCCAGCAGCAACCGGGACAGGGGGCGATCCGGGGAGCTGTTTTTT
- | TRBJ1-4 | - | TRBV7-9 | CASSLLGRGDEKLFF | TGTGCCAGCAGCTTACTGGGGAGAGGGGATGAAAAACTGTTTTTT
once | TRBJ2-1 | - | TRBV5-3 | CARSSKAKERGGVYNEQFF | TGTGCCAGAAGCTCTAAGGCCAAAGAGAGGGGTGGAGTATACAATGAGCAGTTCTTC
- | TRBJ2-2 | - | TRBV27 | CASSLFGGRGGTGELFF | TGTGCCAGCAGTTTGTTTGGCGGGAGAGGGGGCACCGGGGAGCTGTTTTTT
- | TRBJ2-7 | - | TRBV5-1 | CASSSSFAGLSYEQYF | TGCGCCAGCAGCTCCTCGTTTGCGGGGCTCTCCTACGAGCAGTACTTC
- | TRBJ2-2 | TRBD2 | TRBV14 | CASSQARSGTSTGELFF | TGTGCCAGCAGCCAAGCGCGTAGCGGGACGAGCACCGGGGAGCTGTTTTTT
- | TRBJ2-7 | TRBD2 | TRBV5-1 | CASSLIGGSGLDEQYF | TGCGCCAGCAGCTTGATCGGCGGGAGCGGTTTAGACGAGCAGTACTTC
- | TRBJ1-4 | - | TRBV5-1 | CASSAGQATNEKLFF | TGCGCCAGCAGCGCCGGACAAGCAACTAATGAAAAACTGTTTTTT
- | TRBJ1-5 | - | TRBV10-3 | CAISDGGGQPQHF | TGTGCCATCAGTGACGGGGGAGGTCAGCCCCAGCATTTT
- | TRBJ2-7 | - | TRBV7-8 | CASSLGGLWGPYEQYF | TGTGCCAGCAGCTTAGGGGGTTTGTGGGGGCCCTACGAGCAGTACTTC
once | TRBJ2-7 | TRBD2 | TRBV6-6 | CASSYSRASGGEQYF | TGTGCCAGCAGTTACTCGAGGGCCAGCGGGGGCGAGCAGTACTTC
- | TRBJ2-3 | - | TRBV6-1 | CASSVQGHLPTDTQYF | TGTGCCAGCAGTGTACAGGGCCACCTCCCCACAGATACGCAGTATTTT
- | TRBJ1-2 | - | TRBV6-5 | CASSYSRGDSYGYTF | TGTGCCAGCAGTTACTCGAGGGGAGACAGCTATGGCTACACCTTC
- | TRBJ2-3 | - | TRBV9 | CASSVSIPDTQYF | TGTGCCAGCAGCGTATCCATCCCAGATACGCAGTATTTT
- | TRBJ2-3 | - | TRBV25-1 | CASSSSGTDTQYF | TGTGCCAGCAGTTCCTCAGGGACAGATACGCAGTATTTT
- | TRBJ1-2 | TRBD1 | TRBV7-9 | CASSARDRANYGYTF | TGTGCCAGCAGCGCCAGGGACAGGGCTAACTATGGCTACACCTTC
- | TRBJ2-3 | - | TRBV5-1 | CASAARTSSTDTQYF | TGCGCCAGCGCCGCCCGGACCTCTAGCACAGATACGCAGTATTTT
- | TRBJ2-3 | TRBD2 | TRBV7-9 | CASSFSGRARLYTDTQYF | TGTGCCAGCAGCTTTAGCGGGAGGGCCCGATTATACACAGATACGCAGTATTTT